The 13 T cell receptor beta chains reported below all come from one sample, sequenced in a study of T cells in Graves' hyperthyroidism and ophthalmopathy. RNA transcripts yielded amplified TCR beta CDR3 regions. A first-round RT-PCR of the TCR CDR3 used the HTBI primer set. TCRdb re-called the multiplex PCR reads with MiXCR, one entry per CDR3 protein. Of about 480,000 distinct CDR3 sequences in the sample, approximately 15% were seen once. The sequenced material came from blood. These receptor sequences come from a woman aged 18-30 years with Graves' hyperthyroidism.

This clonotype has at least ten counts. This chain connects TRBV6-2 or TRBV6-3 to TRBJ2-5; 7 nucleotides align to TRBD1. The germline V gene has CDR1 MNHEY and CDR2 SVGEGT. The V gene end was trimmed by 0 bases and the J gene end by 2 bases; junction bases not matched to a gene: 3. The CDR3 runs 15 residues. CDR3 sequence reads: CASSYSGQRQETQYF. The CDR3, as DNA: TGTGCCAGCAGTTACTCGGGACAGAGACAAGAGACCCAGTACTTC.

This clonotype was picked up many times. This chain links TRBV19 with TRBJ2-5; D call uncertain. Trimming pared 7 bases from V and 0 bases from J, leaving 3 bases between. Germline V CDR1 and CDR2: LNHDA, SQIVND (reference sequence). The CDR3 extends over 11 amino acids. CDR3 amino acids: CASTNQETQYF. The CDR3 region has the DNA TGTGCCAGTACCAACCAAGAGACCCAGTACTTC.

V is TRBV20-1 and J is TRBJ2-1; 10 bases align to TRBD2. Germline CDR1 is DFQATT and CDR2 is SNEGSKA (reference sequence). This CDR3 is built from 16 residues. Trimming removed 5 bases from V and 6 bases from J; junction bases left unmatched: 13. The CDR3 region has the DNA TGCAGTGCTCGACCACATAGCGGGAGGCGGGCCAATGAGCAGTTCTTC. Residues: CSARPHSGRRANEQFF.

This clonotype was seen at least ten times. This sequence joins TRBV11-2 and TRBJ1-2; D is uncertain. Trimming pared 2 bases from V and 7 bases from J, leaving 8 bases between. CDR3 length equals 12 residues. The germline V gene encodes CDR1 SGHAT and CDR2 FQNNGV. CDR3 nucleotides: TGTGCCAGCAGCTTATTGGTTGCTGGCTACACCTTC. As protein: CASSLLVAGYTF.

This clonotype showed up many times. The V and J genes are TRBV12-3 or TRBV12-4 and TRBJ1-2, with unresolved D. The germline V and J ends were trimmed by 6 bases and 5 bases, with 10 bases remaining between them. The CDR3 runs to 12 residues. Here the CDR3 DNA reads TGTGCCAGCAGCATAGGACTGTATGGCTACACCTTC. Translated, it gives CASSIGLYGYTF.

The gene calls are TRBV6-7 and TRBJ1-2, with 10 bases aligning to TRBD1. TRBV6-7 is an ORF, with its function uncertain. The CDR3 spans 11 residues. CDR3 DNA: TGTGTCGACAGGGGGCATATTGGCTACACCTTC. Encoded protein: CVDRGHIGYTF.

The table lists this clonotype with a count of one. The chain employs TRBV27 and TRBJ1-3; no clear D gene. The CDR3 is 15 residues long. Trimming left V 3 bases short and J 4 bases short, with 13 bases between. In germline, CDR1 is MNHEY, CDR2 SMNVEV (reference sequence). In DNA, the CDR3 is TGTGCCAGCAGTTTTGGCTCCCAAGGGGGAAACACCATATATTTT. As protein: CASSFGSQGGNTIYF.

V usage is TRBV3-1 and J usage is TRBJ1-1; D gene uncertain. The CDR3 sequence is 12 residues long. Germline V gene lookup returns CDR1 LGHDT and CDR2 YNNKEL (reference sequence). V was cut by 0 bases and J by 9 bases, with 8 bases left in between. The CDR3, as DNA: TGTGCCAGCAGCCAAGATCGGGGTAAAGCTTTCTTT. As protein: CASSQDRGKAFF.

This clonotype was counted many times. The rearrangement uses TRBV12-3 or TRBV12-4 and TRBJ2-3; a possible D gene is TRBD1 (6 bases). V was shortened by 11 bases and J by 6 bases, with 9 bases between the two germline ends. This CDR3 has 10 residues. The CDR3, as DNA: TGTGCCTCAGGGGAGGATACGCAGTATTTT. Encoded protein: CASGEDTQYF.

The chain recombines TRBV7-2 with TRBJ2-6, with D unclear. Deletions cut 1 base from V and 2 bases from J, with 6 bases between. CDR1 and CDR2 (germline): SGHTA, FQGNSA. The length of the CDR3 is 15 residues. CDR3 in DNA: TGTGCCAGCAGCTTAGAAGCAGCTGGGGCCAACGTCCTGACTTTC. Translation: CASSLEAAGANVLTF.

This clonotype was seen at least ten times. The V and J genes are TRBV12-3 or TRBV12-4 and TRBJ2-7, with 7 bases aligning to TRBD2. This CDR3 has 13 residues. V dropped 6 bases and J dropped 2; count of bases not matched to a gene: 4. The CDR3 sequence: CASRLGGAYEQYF. The CDR3 DNA reads as TGTGCCAGCAGGTTGGGGGGGGCCTACGAGCAGTACTTC.

This clonotype was seen ten or more times. The genes are TRBV6-1 and TRBJ2-2; the D gene is possibly TRBD2 (5 bases). V lost 5 bases and J 7 bases, leaving 17 bases between the germline ends. This CDR3 comprises 15 residues. Germline V gene lookup returns CDR1 MNHNS and CDR2 SASEGT. CDR3 in amino acids: CASSPTGSSIGELFF. CDR3 sequence (DNA): TGTGCCAGCAGTCCGACGGGATCATCCATCGGGGAGCTGTTTTTT.

In this sample, this clonotype turned up a few times. The chain is built from TRBV7-9 and TRBJ1-1, with D maybe TRBD1 (6 bases). Trimming shortened V by 5 bases and J by 4 bases, and 20 bases separated the two germline ends. The CDR3 has 16 residues. The germline V gene has CDR1 SEHNR and CDR2 FQNEAQ (reference sequence). CDR3 residues: CASSKRSGEFPTEAFF. The CDR3 region has the DNA TGTGCCAGCAGCAAGAGGTCAGGGGAATTCCCCACTGAAGCTTTCTTT. The full variable domain, rest sourced from reference TRBV7-9 and TRBJ1-1, is DTGVSQNPRHKITKRGQNVTFRCDPISEHNRLYWYRQTLGQGPEFLTYFQNEAQLEKSRLLSDRFSAERPKGSFSTLEIQRTEQGDSAMYLCASSKRSGEFPTEAFFGQGTRLTVV.